This T cell receptor (beta chain) was recorded in a study of T cells after yellow fever vaccination. TCRdb reanalysed the 5' RACE reads using MiXCR and keeps one entry per CDR3 protein. The sample has some 130,000 distinct CDR3 sequences, 6.6% seen once. Trimming stripped 2 bases from V and 8 bases from J, with 19 bases between. This CDR3 is built from 16 residues. Germline V CDR1 and CDR2: SGHKS, YYEKEE (reference sequence). This clonotype was counted ten times or more. The sequence was obtained from a man aged 25-45 years who received the YFV17D yellow fever vaccine. The specimen comprised CD4+ T cells sorted from PBMCs, sampled 10 days after the yellow fever booster vaccination. This rearrangement joins TRBV5-5 to TRBJ1-4; tentative D call: TRBD1 (6 bases). In DNA, the CDR3 is TGTGCCAGCAGCTTATCCGGCCAGGGGTTGGGAGAAAAACTGTTTTTT. Translation: CASSLSGQGLGEKLFF.